This T cell receptor beta chain was retrieved from a study of T cell changes during pregnancy in multiple sclerosis. Assay used: immunoSEQ multiplex PCR; TCRdb lists only in-frame clones, some missing. Of about 41,000 clones in the sample, 88% were seen once. With V trimmed by 3 bases and J by 6 bases, 8 bases remained unmatched. Germline CDR1 is GTSNPN and CDR2 is SVGIG (reference sequence). This CDR3 region has 14 residues. This rearrangement joins TRBV30 to TRBJ1-5, with 7 bases aligning to TRBD1. The origin of this receptor is a female donor in good health, enrolled as a control in a pregnancy study. The sample consisted of peripheral blood, taken in the first trimester of pregnancy. CDR3 sequence: CAWRTPGGFQPQHF. The CDR3 DNA is TGTGCCTGGAGGACGCCAGGGGGGTTTCAGCCCCAGCATTTT.